These T cell receptor beta chains were read from a single sample in a study of radiotherapy plus CTLA-4 blockade in lung cancer. The method was immunoSEQ multiplex PCR; TCRdb's version includes in-frame clones alone and lacks a portion of them. Among under 90,000 clones listed, about 78% were seen once. Sequenced here: peripheral blood, sampled from a patient treated with radiotherapy plus ipilimumab. The receptors were sampled from a human donor with non-small cell lung cancer that progressed on radiotherapy plus ipilimumab. CDR3s include the opening cysteine and the closing phenylalanine or tryptophan.

v_gene: TRBV5-6
j_gene: TRBJ2-6
CDR3aa: CASSSGTGYSGANVLTF

v_gene: TRBV13
j_gene: TRBJ2-7
CDR3aa: CASRDTGTEQYF

v_gene: TRBV9
j_gene: TRBJ2-1
CDR3aa: CASSARWGREQFF

v_gene: TRBV7-9
j_gene: TRBJ2-1
CDR3aa: CASSWVRGEQFF

v_gene: TRBV6-6
j_gene: TRBJ1-4
CDR3aa: CASSLSGTNEKLFF

v_gene: TRBV21-1
j_gene: TRBJ1-1
CDR3aa: CASSSGAGTEAFF

v_gene: TRBV5-4
j_gene: TRBJ1-1
CDR3aa: CASSLAGPENTEAFF

v_gene: TRBV29-1
j_gene: TRBJ2-3
CDR3aa: CSVEDLGQSTDTQYF

v_gene: TRBV19
j_gene: TRBJ2-1
CDR3aa: CASSHLGNEQFF

v_gene: TRBV29-1
j_gene: TRBJ2-1
CDR3aa: CSGSWTAGNEQFF

v_gene: TRBV19
j_gene: TRBJ2-5
CDR3aa: CASSIGTGGSWETQYF

v_gene: TRBV5-1
j_gene: TRBJ2-7
CDR3aa: CASSRTSGEAYEQYF

v_gene: TRBV11-2
j_gene: TRBJ1-5
CDR3aa: CASSFGDSSNQPQHF

v_gene: TRBV4-1
j_gene: TRBJ1-5
CDR3aa: CASSQSDYSNQPQHF

v_gene: TRBV19
j_gene: TRBJ1-2
CDR3aa: CASTQIQGAGGYTF

v_gene: TRBV27
j_gene: TRBJ2-5
CDR3aa: CASSFLRGLGQETQYF

v_gene: TRBV7-9
j_gene: TRBJ1-1
CDR3aa: CASSSGLLIGVAEAFF

v_gene: TRBV7-8
j_gene: TRBJ2-1
CDR3aa: CASSFKGTGGVDEQFF

v_gene: TRBV7-8
j_gene: TRBJ1-1
CDR3aa: CASSRQVWGNLNTEAFF

v_gene: TRBV6-1
j_gene: TRBJ2-7
CDR3aa: CASIRGQEGREQYF

v_gene: TRBV11-3
j_gene: TRBJ2-2
CDR3aa: CASSPREAVTGELFF

v_gene: TRBV6-1
j_gene: TRBJ1-6
CDR3aa: CASRLGSYNSPLHF

v_gene: TRBV7-2
j_gene: TRBJ2-7
CDR3aa: CASSFQSGTSFSEQYF

v_gene: TRBV9
j_gene: TRBJ1-1
CDR3aa: CASSVWDNTEAFF

v_gene: TRBV6-1
j_gene: .
CDR3aa: CASSYGQGAYEQYF

v_gene: TRBV5-1
j_gene: TRBJ2-3
CDR3aa: CASSISGDPDTQYF

v_gene: TRBV6-1
j_gene: TRBJ2-2
CDR3aa: CASGRGTNTGELFF

v_gene: TRBV27
j_gene: TRBJ2-2
CDR3aa: CASSLTGTTGELFF

v_gene: TRBV30
j_gene: TRBJ2-3
CDR3aa: CATGQGADTQYF

v_gene: TRBV7-3
j_gene: TRBJ2-2
CDR3aa: CASSFLSGRATGELFF

v_gene: TRBV5-1
j_gene: TRBJ1-4
CDR3aa: CASSLVSGGGKLFF

v_gene: TRBV13
j_gene: TRBJ2-7
CDR3aa: CASSPMGDRYIYEQYF

v_gene: TRBV5-4
j_gene: TRBJ2-7
CDR3aa: CASSSDRVSYEQYF

v_gene: TRBV2
j_gene: TRBJ1-2
CDR3aa: CASSVFGQSYGYTF

v_gene: TRBV6-5
j_gene: TRBJ2-3
CDR3aa: CASCRGVRTDTQYF

v_gene: TRBV19
j_gene: TRBJ2-7
CDR3aa: CASSMGSGRGLHEQYF

v_gene: TRBV19
j_gene: TRBJ2-1
CDR3aa: CASSPGGAQNEQFF

v_gene: TRBV19
j_gene: TRBJ2-7
CDR3aa: CASSTQQGYEQYF

v_gene: TRBV30
j_gene: TRBJ1-1
CDR3aa: CAWRKMNTEAFF

v_gene: TRBV29-1
j_gene: TRBJ2-3
CDR3aa: CRAGGWASGSTDTQYF

v_gene: TRBV14
j_gene: TRBJ2-3
CDR3aa: CASSPMWGQGPDTQYF

v_gene: TRBV5-1
j_gene: TRBJ2-7
CDR3aa: CASSSRTAQVLSNEQYF

v_gene: TRBV5-6
j_gene: TRBJ2-3
CDR3aa: CASSLGGADTQYF

v_gene: TRBV9
j_gene: TRBJ2-1
CDR3aa: CASSAPNPVGTSGGPSYNEQFF